The rows below give T cell receptor beta chains drawn from one sample of a study of cytomegalovirus exposure and HLA in healthy donors. Sequencing was performed with immunoSEQ multiplex PCR; in TCRdb, only in-frame clones are kept and a portion is missing. The repertoire includes under 170,000 clones, about 60% of them detected once, and roughly 6.4% sits in the top ten. The sequenced sample was PBMCs. All receptors come from a woman aged 60-75 years in good health and CMV-seropositive. CDR3s include the opening cysteine and the closing phenylalanine or tryptophan. The D gene is left open where the match is weak. Clone size is stated in some rows and not others, as once, few, many or a class when expanded.

clone_size d_call j_call v_call cdr3_aa cdr3_nt
- - TRBJ1-4 TRBV7-9 CASSRGGATNEKLFF TGTGCCAGCAGCCGAGGGGGGGCAACTAATGAAAAACTGTTTTTT
- TRBD1 TRBJ2-3 TRBV4-1 CASSQEGTGTGNTDTQYF TGCGCCAGCAGCCAAGAGGGGACCGGGACAGGGAACACAGATACGCAGTATTTT
few TRBD2 TRBJ2-1 TRBV7-8 CASSSPGLADNEQFF TGTGCCAGCAGCTCCCCGGGACTAGCGGACAATGAGCAGTTCTTC
- - TRBJ1-5 TRBV5-1 CASSPGEASYSNQPQHF TGCGCCAGCTCGCCCGGTGAAGCGTCGTATAGCAATCAGCCCCAGCATTTT
few TRBD2 TRBJ2-1 TRBV9 CASSAGLAGYNEQFF TGTGCCAGCAGCGCGGGACTAGCGGGGTACAATGAGCAGTTCTTC
- - TRBJ1-5 TRBV2 CASSEEAGNQPQHF TGTGCCAGCAGCGAAGAGGCAGGGAACCAGCCCCAGCATTTT
- TRBD2 TRBJ2-7 TRBV6-5 CASSYSLAGGPYEQYF TGTGCCAGCAGTTACTCTTTAGCGGGAGGGCCTTACGAGCAGTACTTC
few - TRBJ2-3 TRBV4-1 CASSPELRGDTQYF TGCGCCAGCAGCCCGGAACTAAGGGGAGATACGCAGTATTTT
- TRBD2 TRBJ2-3 TRBV6-5 CASSYSASGRIDTQYF TGTGCCAGCAGTTACTCGGCTAGCGGGAGGATAGATACGCAGTATTTT
few - TRBJ2-7 TRBV7-2 CASSYIAREGLEQYF TGTGCCAGCAGCTATATCGCGCGGGAAGGGTTGGAGCAGTACTTC
- TRBD1 TRBJ2-7 TRBV5-1 CASRPGQGRYEQYF TGCGCCAGCAGACCCGGACAGGGTCGGTACGAGCAGTACTTC
few - TRBJ1-2 TRBV7-2 CASSLVRGYGYTF TGTGCCAGCAGCTTGGTCAGGGGCTATGGCTACACCTTC
- TRBD1 TRBJ2-7 TRBV7-2 CASSLIGTGVSYEQYF TGTGCCAGCAGCTTAATAGGGACAGGGGTCTCCTACGAGCAGTACTTC
- TRBD2 TRBJ2-5 TRBV19 CASKVAGQETQYF TGTGCCAGTAAGGTAGCGGGTCAAGAGACCCAGTACTTC